This T cell receptor beta chain was obtained from a study of T cells in Graves' hyperthyroidism and ophthalmopathy. TCR beta CDR3 sequences were amplified from RNA transcripts. The HTBI primer set drove a first-round RT-PCR of the TCR CDR3. TCRdb re-analysed the multiplex PCR reads in MiXCR, keeping a single row per CDR3 protein. Of around 490,000 distinct CDR3 sequences in the sample, about 20% were seen once. The CDR3 runs 13 residues. Germline trimming cut 5 bases from V and 9 bases from J; bases unmatched to any gene: 8. Germline V lookup: CDR1 MNHNS, CDR2 SASEGT. Sequenced sample: blood. The chain is built from TRBV6-1 and TRBJ1-2, with 8 bases that match TRBD1. The TCR originated in a man aged 40-55 years with Graves' ophthalmopathy. This CDR3 reads CASSFGQGMSYTF. The CDR3 coding sequence is TGTGCCAGCAGTTTCGGACAGGGTATGAGCTACACCTTC.